The next 8 T cell receptor beta chains were all read from a single sample in a study of CD8 T cells in Susac syndrome. Reverse transcription of about 0.45 to 1 ug RNA used random hexamers. TCRdb re-analysed the immunoSEQ multiplex PCR reads in MiXCR, keeping a single row per CDR3 protein. Of under 200,000 distinct CDR3 sequences in the sample, approximately 94% were seen once. Sequencing was performed on CD4+ T cells from PBMCs. These receptors were taken from a human donor with Susac syndrome.

This clonotype was seen once. The J gene is TRBJ1-2, the V gene TRBV30, with D perhaps matching TRBD1 (5 bases). CDR1 and CDR2 (germline): GTSNPN, SVGIG (reference sequence). V was shortened by 2 bases and J by 4 bases, with 23 bases between the two germline ends. The CDR3 contains 17 residues. This CDR3 is CAWSSPNIRAGGYGYTF. In nucleotides, the CDR3 is TGTGCCTGGAGTTCCCCCAATATCAGGGCCGGGGGCTATGGCTACACCTTC.

J is TRBJ1-1 and V is TRBV29-1; D gene ambiguous. From germline, CDR1 is SQVTM and CDR2 ANQGSEA. The CDR3 loop spans 13 amino acids. V lost 6 bases and J 4 bases, leaving 15 bases between the germline ends. This CDR3 reads CSVKTPSVTEAFF. The CDR3 DNA follows: TGCAGCGTCAAAACACCCTCGGTCACTGAAGCTTTCTTT.

This chain connects TRBV5-1 to TRBJ1-1; D not resolved. V lost 4 bases and J lost 4, with 11 bases in between. The CDR3 length is 13 residues. Germline CDR1 and CDR2: SGHRS and YFSETQ. Written as DNA, the CDR3 is TGCGCCAGCAGCCCAGGATCGGGCACTGAAGCTTTCTTT. Its protein is CASSPGSGTEAFF.

The J gene is TRBJ2-7, the V gene TRBV21-1; the table's D call TRBD1 went unverified against the DNA. TRBV21-1 is flagged as a pseudogene. The CDR3 contains 19 residues. This CDR3 is CASSARSSSGYVGDYEQYF. The CDR3 coding sequence is TGTGCCAGCAGCGCCCGTTCTAGCTCAGGCTACGTGGGGGACTACGAGCAGTACTTC.

The gene calls are TRBV6-2 or TRBV6-3 and TRBJ2-2; D is unclear. Germline V lookup: CDR1 MNHEY, CDR2 SVGEGT. The CDR3 runs 19 residues. Trimming left V 0 bases short and J 5 bases short, with 22 bases between. CDR3 DNA: TGTGCCAGCAGTTACTCGAACCCGACACGAGATGCTACAACCGGGGAGCTGTTTTTT. Protein product: CASSYSNPTRDATTGELFF.

The chain links TRBV6-2 or TRBV6-3 to TRBJ2-1; perhaps D is TRBD1 or TRBD2 (5 bases each). The CDR3 is 19 residues long. The germline V and J ends were trimmed by 2 bases and 11 bases, with 31 bases remaining between them. Per germline, CDR1 MNHEY and CDR2 SVGEGT. The DNA for the CDR3 is TGTGCCAGCAGTTACCTTTATCCGTCGAGGGACCGAATTCACGGGAAGCAGTTCTTC. Protein sequence: CASSYLYPSRDRIHGKQFF.

The V and J genes are TRBV6-1 and TRBJ1-5, with 8 bases lining up with TRBD1. Germline values: CDR1 MNHNS, CDR2 SASEGT. The junction had 8 bases not matched to a gene; V was cut back by 5 bases and J by 2 bases. CDR3 length: 16 residues. CDR3 amino acids: CASSRDRGYGNQPQHF. For the CDR3, the DNA is TGTGCCAGCAGTCGAGACAGGGGATATGGCAATCAGCCCCAGCATTTT.

The rearrangement links TRBV25-1 to TRBJ2-2; no reliable D call. The length of the CDR3 is 14 residues. V gave up 3 bases and J gave up 0 bases, with 5 bases separating them. Germline V gene lookup returns CDR1 MGHDK and CDR2 SYGVNS. CDR3 in DNA: TGTGCCAGCAGTGAGACACCGAACACCGGGGAGCTGTTTTTT. Protein sequence: CASSETPNTGELFF.